This T cell receptor beta chain was captured by sequencing in a study of STAT5B mutations in CD4+ large granular lymphocyte leukemia. Germline CDR1 is SGHDT and CDR2 is YYEEEE. The CDR3 has 15 amino acids. V was pared by 0 bases and J by 2 bases, with 8 bases between. General study results and limits: TRBV06-family usage was enriched in top patient clones (8/27) versus controls (2/35).

TCRdb's copy holds only in-frame clones and misses some; the assay was immunoSEQ multiplex PCR. The sample has approximately 30,000 clones; roughly 80% are singletons. Comment on this clone: The antigen remains undetermined.

This clonotype originated in a human donor in good health. Sequences were obtained from CD4+ T cells from blood buffy coats. The V call is TRBV5-6, the J call TRBJ2-2; TRBD2 might be the D (6 bases). In DNA form, the CDR3 reads TGTGCCAGCAGCTTGGGCGGGATAAACACCGGGGAGCTGTTTTTT. Encoded protein: CASSLGGINTGELFF.